This is a list of T cell receptor beta chains from one sample in a study of cytomegalovirus exposure and HLA in healthy donors. The data were produced by immunoSEQ multiplex PCR, yet TCRdb's version contains in-frame clones alone and is incomplete. Here the sample spans about 92,000 clones, 77% being singletons. The specimen was PBMCs. The origin of the receptors is a man between 45 and 60 years old in good health and CMV-seropositive. The CDR3 runs from the conserved cysteine through the conserved F or W. D genes are given only for firm matches. For some rows the clone size is stated as once, few or many, or as a class when expanded; others skip it.

clone size: -; J gene: TRBJ2-5; V gene: TRBV9; D gene: TRBD1; CDR3 DNA: TGTGCCAGCAGCGTCGACAGGGGAGTAGAAGAGACCCAGTACTTC; CDR3 protein: CASSVDRGVEETQYF
clone size: few; J gene: TRBJ2-7; V gene: TRBV11-2; D gene: TRBD1; CDR3 DNA: TGTGCCAGCAGCTTCTTGGGACAGTCTCCCTACGAGCAGTACTTC; CDR3 protein: CASSFLGQSPYEQYF
clone size: once; J gene: TRBJ2-3; V gene: TRBV9; D gene: TRBD1; CDR3 DNA: TGTGCCAGCAGCGCCGGGGACAGGGGGCTCGCAGATACGCAGTATTTT; CDR3 protein: CASSAGDRGLADTQYF
clone size: -; J gene: TRBJ1-6; V gene: TRBV7-9; D gene: -; CDR3 DNA: TGTGCCAGCAGCTTGACAGGACCCAATTCACCCCTCCACTTT; CDR3 protein: CASSLTGPNSPLHF
clone size: -; J gene: TRBJ1-1; V gene: TRBV5-1; D gene: -; CDR3 DNA: TGCGCCAGCAGCTTAGCGGCAGGCGGCACTGAAGCTTTCTTT; CDR3 protein: CASSLAAGGTEAFF
clone size: -; J gene: TRBJ1-1; V gene: TRBV2; D gene: TRBD1; CDR3 DNA: TGTGCCAGCATTTGGACAGGGCGCCCTGAAGCTTTCTTT; CDR3 protein: CASIWTGRPEAFF
clone size: -; J gene: TRBJ1-6; V gene: TRBV19; D gene: -; CDR3 DNA: TGTGCCAGTAGCCGGACGACGGGCGGGAATTCACCCCTCCACTTT; CDR3 protein: CASSRTTGGNSPLHF
clone size: -; J gene: TRBJ2-7; V gene: TRBV19; D gene: -; CDR3 DNA: TGTGCCAGTAGTATGCTGGGTCCCGGAGGGGAGCAGTACTTC; CDR3 protein: CASSMLGPGGEQYF
clone size: -; J gene: TRBJ2-7; V gene: TRBV27; D gene: -; CDR3 DNA: TGTGCCAGCAGGGGTGGGGGCGCCGGGGTCCACGAGCAGTACTTC; CDR3 protein: CASRGGGAGVHEQYF
clone size: -; J gene: TRBJ2-7; V gene: TRBV7-2; D gene: -; CDR3 DNA: TGTGCCAGCAGCTTACAGACAAGGCTGGAGCAGTACTTC; CDR3 protein: CASSLQTRLEQYF
clone size: few; J gene: TRBJ2-5; V gene: TRBV4-3; D gene: -; CDR3 DNA: TGCGCCAGCAGCGCTAAAGGAGGGGCGCTTCCCGGGGCAGGCCCGTACCAAGAGACCCAGTACTTC; CDR3 protein: CASSAKGGALPGAGPYQETQYF
clone size: -; J gene: TRBJ2-3; V gene: TRBV7-2; D gene: TRBD2; CDR3 DNA: TGTGCCAGCAGCCTTTCTATGGAGCGGGGGGCCTTCCCAGATACGCAGTATTTT; CDR3 protein: CASSLSMERGAFPDTQYF
clone size: -; J gene: TRBJ1-4; V gene: TRBV30; D gene: TRBD1; CDR3 DNA: TGTGCCTGGAGTCGACAGGGGTTCGTTGAAAAACTGTTTTTT; CDR3 protein: CAWSRQGFVEKLFF
clone size: once; J gene: TRBJ2-7; V gene: TRBV7-9; D gene: TRBD1; CDR3 DNA: TGTGCCAGCAGTCCAAACAGGGGGAATTCCTACGAGCAGTACTTC; CDR3 protein: CASSPNRGNSYEQYF
clone size: -; J gene: TRBJ2-7; V gene: TRBV19; D gene: TRBD1; CDR3 DNA: TGTGCCAGTAGTATATCGGGGACAGGTCTATACGAGCAGTACTTC; CDR3 protein: CASSISGTGLYEQYF
clone size: -; J gene: TRBJ1-2; V gene: TRBV28; D gene: TRBD1; CDR3 DNA: TGTGCCAGCAGTCTCAGGACAGGGTGGCACACCTTC; CDR3 protein: CASSLRTGWHTF
clone size: -; J gene: TRBJ2-5; V gene: TRBV7-2; D gene: TRBD2; CDR3 DNA: TGTGCCACCAGTAGCGGGGGGGCAGGGGCGACCCAGTACTTC; CDR3 protein: CATSSGGAGATQYF
clone size: -; J gene: TRBJ1-2; V gene: TRBV7-2; D gene: -; CDR3 DNA: TGTGCCAGCAGCTTAGGTGTAGAGAGTGGCTACACCTTC; CDR3 protein: CASSLGVESGYTF
clone size: -; J gene: TRBJ2-5; V gene: TRBV7-9; D gene: -; CDR3 DNA: TGTGCCAGCAGCTTAGACCGGGAGACCCAGTACTTC; CDR3 protein: CASSLDRETQYF
clone size: -; J gene: TRBJ1-1; V gene: TRBV5-6; D gene: -; CDR3 DNA: TGTGCCAGCAGTTATTACGTGGGCAGGAACACTGAAGCTTTCTTT; CDR3 protein: CASSYYVGRNTEAFF
clone size: -; J gene: TRBJ1-1; V gene: TRBV7-9; D gene: TRBD1; CDR3 DNA: TGTGCCAGCAGCTCCCAACAGGGGGCGAACACTGAAGCTTTCTTT; CDR3 protein: CASSSQQGANTEAFF
clone size: -; J gene: TRBJ1-5; V gene: TRBV30; D gene: -; CDR3 DNA: TGTGCCTGGAGTGGGCTCGGGGGGAATCAGCCCCAGAATTTT; CDR3 protein: CAWSGLGGNQPQNF
clone size: -; J gene: TRBJ2-7; V gene: TRBV19; D gene: -; CDR3 DNA: TGTGCCAGTACCCTCAACGGGGTACAGGGTTCCTACGAGCAGTACTTC; CDR3 protein: CASTLNGVQGSYEQYF
clone size: -; J gene: TRBJ2-7; V gene: TRBV11-2; D gene: TRBD2; CDR3 DNA: TGTGCCAGCAGCGCCCGACGTACTAGCGGGGGGTCCACCTACGAGCAGTACTTC; CDR3 protein: CASSARRTSGGSTYEQYF
clone size: -; J gene: TRBJ1-2; V gene: TRBV7-6; D gene: -; CDR3 DNA: TGTGCCAGCAGCGCCCAGGACAGATCAAAATACCCCTTC; CDR3 protein: CASSAQDRSKYPF
clone size: -; J gene: TRBJ2-1; V gene: TRBV27; D gene: TRBD2; CDR3 DNA: TGTGCCAGCAGTTTATCCGGGGGGGCGTTTAATGAGCAGTTCTTC; CDR3 protein: CASSLSGGAFNEQFF
clone size: once; J gene: TRBJ2-3; V gene: TRBV2; D gene: TRBD2; CDR3 DNA: TGTGCCAGCAGTAACGATATAGAGACTAGCGGGGTTAATACGCAGTATTTT; CDR3 protein: CASSNDIETSGVNTQYF
clone size: -; J gene: TRBJ1-6; V gene: TRBV9; D gene: TRBD1; CDR3 DNA: TGTGCCAGCAGCCCGTTGGCAGGGGGCAGCGCGCCCCTCCACTTT; CDR3 protein: CASSPLAGGSAPLHF
clone size: -; J gene: TRBJ2-4; V gene: TRBV25-1; D gene: TRBD1; CDR3 DNA: TGTGCCAGCAGTGAACAGGGGGCTTCCCAAAACATTCAGTACTTC; CDR3 protein: CASSEQGASQNIQYF